One sample yielded the 13 T cell receptor beta chains listed below, sequenced in a study of blood T cell repertoires in COVID-19. The method was immunoSEQ multiplex PCR; TCRdb's version includes in-frame clones alone and lacks a portion of them. This table has tens of thousands of clones, about 70% appearing once. Sequencing was carried out using peripheral blood. The receptors originated from an elderly woman with active or convalescent COVID-19.

The chain is built from TRBV6-5 and TRBJ2-7; D uncertain. V was trimmed by 4 bases and J by 7 bases, leaving 17 bases between them. Germline lookup yields CDR1 MNHEY and CDR2 SVGAGI. There are 14 residues in the CDR3. This CDR3 reads CASSLVALSGEQYF. The CDR3, as DNA: TGTGCCAGCAGTTTAGTAGCCCTGTCTGGTGAGCAGTACTTC.

The gene calls are TRBV30 and TRBJ1-2; 9 nucleotides align to TRBD1. This CDR3 comprises 14 residues. With V trimmed by 5 bases and J by 6 bases, 10 bases remained unmatched. Germline values: CDR1 GTSNPN, CDR2 SVGIG (reference sequence). The chain's CDR3 is CAWGSGQGSNGYTF. CDR3 nucleotides: TGTGCCTGGGGATCGGGACAGGGAAGCAATGGCTACACCTTC.

The CDR3 sequence is CASSLGFFEAFF. CDR3 in DNA: TGTGCCAGCAGTTTAGGTTTCTTTGAAGCTTTCTTT. V and J are TRBV12-3 or TRBV12-4 and TRBJ1-1; D uncertain. V was shortened by 1 base and J by 7 bases, with 7 bases between the two germline ends. The CDR3 is 12 amino acids.

The gene calls are TRBV6-1 and TRBJ2-1; TRBD1 is a possible D gene (6 bases). Deletions cut 2 bases from V and 10 bases from J, with 9 bases between. CDR1 is MNHNS, CDR2 SASEGT, per germline. This CDR3 has 12 amino acids. The CDR3 DNA is TGTGCCAGCAGTGAATGGGGGCGGGAGCAGTTCTTC. It is translated as CASSEWGREQFF.

This clone was seen only once. The chain links TRBV7-3 to TRBJ1-2; possibly TRBD1 for D (5 bases). CDR1 is SGHTA, CDR2 FQGTGA, per germline. Trimming shortened V by 5 bases and J by 6 bases, and 13 bases separated the two germline ends. This CDR3 comprises 13 residues. CDR3 sequence reads: CASSNPGKDGYTF. In DNA, the CDR3 is TGTGCCAGCAGCAACCCAGGGAAGGATGGCTACACCTTC.

This chain uses TRBV7-6 with TRBJ2-7; 12 bases match TRBD2. From germline, CDR1 is SGHVS and CDR2 FNYEAQ. Losses at the gene ends were 7 bases for V and 6 bases for J; bases not matched to a gene: 10. This CDR3 contains 15 residues. CDR3 region: CASTATSGGRGEQYF. CDR3 nucleotides: TGTGCCAGCACTGCGACTAGCGGGGGCCGGGGCGAGCAGTACTTC. Full variable domain (remainder filled in from reference TRBV7-6 and TRBJ2-7): GAGVSQSPRYKVTKRGQDVALRCDPISGHVSLYWYRQALGQGPEFLTYFNYEAQQDKSGLPNDRFSAERPEGSISTLTIQRTEQRDSAMYRCASTATSGGRGEQYFGPGTRLTVT.

This chain links TRBV3-1 (or the pseudogene TRBV3-2) with TRBJ1-4, with D tentatively TRBD1 (5 bases). Germline values: CDR1 LGHDT, CDR2 YNNKEL (reference sequence). The CDR3 consists of 15 residues. Deletions cut 2 bases from V and 1 base from J, with 8 bases between. In DNA form, the CDR3 reads TGTGCCAGCAGCCAACAGGGTGAAACTAATGAAAAACTGTTTTTT. Its translation is CASSQQGETNEKLFF.

The chain is built from TRBV19 and TRBJ1-6; 8 nucleotides line up with TRBD1. Germline trimming cut 10 bases from V and 7 bases from J; bases unmatched to any gene: 6. Per germline, CDR1 LNHDA and CDR2 SQIVND (reference sequence). This CDR3 contains 13 residues. The CDR3 sequence: CATSDRVNSPLHF. Here the CDR3 DNA reads TGTGCCACCTCGGACAGGGTAAATTCACCCCTCCACTTT.

The V call is TRBV11-2, the J call TRBJ2-3; D gene uncertain. Trimming removed 1 base at V and 4 bases at J, with 6 bases between. This CDR3 is 13 amino acids long. CDR1 is SGHAT and CDR2 is FQNNGV in the germline V gene. This CDR3 reads CASSLAGPDTQYF. The CDR3 region has the DNA TGTGCCAGCAGCTTAGCAGGCCCAGATACGCAGTATTTT.

The V and J genes are TRBV7-2 and TRBJ1-3; 10 nucleotides agree with TRBD1. After removal of 3 bases from V and 2 bases from J, the junction contained 4 bases not matched to a gene. Germline CDR1 and CDR2: SGHTA and FQGNSA. CDR3 length equals 16 residues. DNA for the CDR3: TGTGCCAGCAGCTTGACAGGGGGCAATACTGGAAACACCATATATTTT. Protein: CASSLTGGNTGNTIYF.

This clone showed up just a few times. This chain joins TRBV11-2 and TRBJ2-5, with 7 positions matching TRBD1. There are 17 residues in the CDR3. With V trimmed by 6 bases and J by 2 bases, 15 bases remained unmatched. The germline V gene encodes CDR1 SGHAT and CDR2 FQNNGV. CDR3 amino acids: CASSPRGTVFLQETQYF. In DNA, the CDR3 is TGTGCCAGCAGTCCAAGGGGGACAGTTTTTTTACAAGAGACCCAGTACTTC.

V is TRBV5-1 and J is TRBJ2-3, with 8 bases aligning to TRBD2. Germline CDR1 is SGHRS and CDR2 is YFSETQ. The CDR3 covers 16 residues. Trimming cost V 1 base and J 5 bases; bases outside gene matches: 9. The CDR3 DNA follows: TGCGCCAGCAGCTTGTTGGGGCGGGGGGACGGAGATACGCAGTATTTT. Its protein is CASSLLGRGDGDTQYF.

This clone has only a few counts. The rearrangement uses TRBV4-1 and TRBJ1-2; no definite D call. CDR1 MGHRA and CDR2 YSYEKL come from the germline V gene. The CDR3 is 14 amino acids. The ends were cut back, 0 bases at V and 5 bases at J, with 10 bases in the middle. CDR3 nucleotides: TGCGCCAGCAGCCAAGAGGTGGCGGAGTATGGCTACACCTTC. Protein product: CASSQEVAEYGYTF.